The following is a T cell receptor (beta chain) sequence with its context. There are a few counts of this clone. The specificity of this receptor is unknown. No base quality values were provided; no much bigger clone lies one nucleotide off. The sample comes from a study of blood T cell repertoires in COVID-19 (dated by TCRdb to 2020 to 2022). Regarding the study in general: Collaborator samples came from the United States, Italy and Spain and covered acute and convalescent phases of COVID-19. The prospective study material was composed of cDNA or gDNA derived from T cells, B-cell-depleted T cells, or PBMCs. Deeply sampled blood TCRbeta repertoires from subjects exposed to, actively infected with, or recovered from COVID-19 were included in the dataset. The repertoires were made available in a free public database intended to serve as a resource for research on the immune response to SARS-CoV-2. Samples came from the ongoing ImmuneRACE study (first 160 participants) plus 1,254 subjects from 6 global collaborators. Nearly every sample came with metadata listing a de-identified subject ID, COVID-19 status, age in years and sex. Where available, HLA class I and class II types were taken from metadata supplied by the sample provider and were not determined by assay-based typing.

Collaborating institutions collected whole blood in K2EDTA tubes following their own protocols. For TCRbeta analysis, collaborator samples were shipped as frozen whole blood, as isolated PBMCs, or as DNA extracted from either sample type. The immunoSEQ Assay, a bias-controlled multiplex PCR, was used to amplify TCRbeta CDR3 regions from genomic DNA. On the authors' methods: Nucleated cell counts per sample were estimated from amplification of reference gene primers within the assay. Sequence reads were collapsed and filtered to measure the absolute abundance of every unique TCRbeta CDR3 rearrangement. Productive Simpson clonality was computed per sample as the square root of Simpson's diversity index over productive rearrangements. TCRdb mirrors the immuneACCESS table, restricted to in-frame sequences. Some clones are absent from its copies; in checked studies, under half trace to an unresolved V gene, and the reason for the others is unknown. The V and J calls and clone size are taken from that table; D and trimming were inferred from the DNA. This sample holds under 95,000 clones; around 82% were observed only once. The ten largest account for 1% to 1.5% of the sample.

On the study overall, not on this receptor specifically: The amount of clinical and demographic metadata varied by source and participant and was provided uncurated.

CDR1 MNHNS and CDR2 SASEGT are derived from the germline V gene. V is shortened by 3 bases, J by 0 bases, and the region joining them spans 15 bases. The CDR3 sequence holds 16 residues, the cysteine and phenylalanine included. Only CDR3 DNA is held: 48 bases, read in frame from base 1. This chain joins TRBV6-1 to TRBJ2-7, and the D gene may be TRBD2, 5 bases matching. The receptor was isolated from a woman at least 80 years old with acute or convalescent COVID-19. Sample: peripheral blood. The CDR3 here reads CASSEGVEVSSYEQYF. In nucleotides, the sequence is TGTGCCAGCAGTGAGGGAGTGGAGGTGAGCTCCTACGAGCAGTACTTC.